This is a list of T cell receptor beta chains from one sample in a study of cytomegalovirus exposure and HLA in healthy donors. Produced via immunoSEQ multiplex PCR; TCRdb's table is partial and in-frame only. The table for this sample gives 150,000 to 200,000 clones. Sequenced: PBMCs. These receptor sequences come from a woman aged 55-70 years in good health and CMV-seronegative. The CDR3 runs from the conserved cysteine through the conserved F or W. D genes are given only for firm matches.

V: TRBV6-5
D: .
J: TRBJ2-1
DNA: TGTGCCAGCAGTTTCCTACAGGGTAGCAATGAGCAGTTCTTC
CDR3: CASSFLQGSNEQFF

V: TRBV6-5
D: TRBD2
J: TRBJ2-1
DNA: TGTGCCAGCAGTTACTCGAATTCCATAGCGGGAGCTGAGCAGTTCTTC
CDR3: CASSYSNSIAGAEQFF

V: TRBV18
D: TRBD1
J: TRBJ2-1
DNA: TGTGCCAGCTCACCTCCGTGGACAGGGAACAATGAGCAGTTCTTC
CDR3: CASSPPWTGNNEQFF

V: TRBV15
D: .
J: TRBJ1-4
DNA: TGTGCCACCAGCAGACAGGCAACTAATGAAAAACTGTTTTTT
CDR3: CATSRQATNEKLFF

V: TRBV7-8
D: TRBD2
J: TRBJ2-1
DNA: TGTGCCAGCAGCCAGAGGACTAGCGGGAGCAATGAGCAGTTCTTC
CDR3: CASSQRTSGSNEQFF

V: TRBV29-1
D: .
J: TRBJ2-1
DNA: TGCAGCGTTGAAAGGAGCGTATACAATGAGCAGTTCTTC
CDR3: CSVERSVYNEQFF

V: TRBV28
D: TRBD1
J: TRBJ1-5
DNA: TGTGCCAGCAGGGCCGGACAGGGTCAGCCCCAGCATTTT
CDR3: CASRAGQGQPQHF

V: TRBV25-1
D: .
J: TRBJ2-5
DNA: TGTGCCAGCAGTGAGCCCCCGGGCCGGGGAGAGACCCAGTACTTC
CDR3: CASSEPPGRGETQYF

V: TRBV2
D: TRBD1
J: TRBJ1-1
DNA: TGTGCCAGCAGTGGGGGACAGCTGAACACTGAAGCTTTCTTT
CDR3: CASSGGQLNTEAFF

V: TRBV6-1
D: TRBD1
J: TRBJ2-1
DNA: TGTGCCACACAGGGACAGGTTGGGAACAATGAGCAGTTCTTC
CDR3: CATQGQVGNNEQFF

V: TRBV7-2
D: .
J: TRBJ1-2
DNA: TGTGCCAGCAGCTTAGGAGTGGAGGGAACCCTTGGCTACACCTTC
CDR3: CASSLGVEGTLGYTF

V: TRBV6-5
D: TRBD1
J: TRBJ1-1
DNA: TGTGCCAGCAGCCGAACCGGGACAGGCAAAGCTTTCTTT
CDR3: CASSRTGTGKAFF

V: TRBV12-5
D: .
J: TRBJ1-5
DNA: TGTGCTAGTGGTTTCGCGGATCAGCCCCAGCATTTT
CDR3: CASGFADQPQHF

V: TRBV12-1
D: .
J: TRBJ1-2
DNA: TGTGCCAGCAGCTTAACGGGGAGGGCCCCTAATGGTGGCTACACCTTC
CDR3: CASSLTGRAPNGGYTF

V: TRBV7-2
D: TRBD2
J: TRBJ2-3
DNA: TGTGCCAGCAGCTTAGTAGGGACTAACACAGATACGCAGTATTTT
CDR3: CASSLVGTNTDTQYF

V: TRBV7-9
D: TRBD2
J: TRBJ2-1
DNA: TGTGCCAGCAGCTCCCCGACCCGGGCGGGGGGGCCTTTGGTTGAGCAGTTCTTC
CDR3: CASSSPTRAGGPLVEQFF

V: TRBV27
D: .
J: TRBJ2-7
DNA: TGTGCCAGCAGTGCATTGGGGCAGAGCTCCTACGAGCAGTACTTC
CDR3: CASSALGQSSYEQYF

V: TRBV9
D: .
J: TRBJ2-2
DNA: TGTGCCAGCAGCGTCCGGGAGTTGAACACCGGGGAGCTGTTTTTT
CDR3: CASSVRELNTGELFF

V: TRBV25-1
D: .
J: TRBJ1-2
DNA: TGTGCCAGCAGTGATTCCGGGGGAGCTAACTATGGCTACACCTTC
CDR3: CASSDSGGANYGYTF

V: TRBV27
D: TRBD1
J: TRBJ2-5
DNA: TGTGCCAGCAGCTCACAGGGGGCAGGGGAAGAGACCCAGTACTTC
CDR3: CASSSQGAGEETQYF

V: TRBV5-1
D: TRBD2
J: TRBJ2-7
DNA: TGCGCCAGCAGCCGACGACTAGCGGGATACGAGCAGTACTTC
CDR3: CASSRRLAGYEQYF

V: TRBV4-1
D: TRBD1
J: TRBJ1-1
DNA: TGCGCCAGCAGCCAAGAAGGACAGGGGAACACTGAAGCTTTCTTT
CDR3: CASSQEGQGNTEAFF

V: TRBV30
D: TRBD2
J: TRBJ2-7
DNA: TGTGCCTGGAGTAGGCTAGCGGGAGTCTCTCCGGGGGGAGAGCAGTACTTC
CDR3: CAWSRLAGVSPGGEQYF

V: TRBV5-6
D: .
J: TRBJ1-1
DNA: TGTGCCAGCAGCATTGGAGGGGCGACTGAAGCTTTCTTT
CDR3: CASSIGGATEAFF

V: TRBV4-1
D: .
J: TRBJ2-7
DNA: TGCGCCAGCAGCCAAGATCGCGGAGGGGAAACCTACGAGCAGTACTTC
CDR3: CASSQDRGGETYEQYF

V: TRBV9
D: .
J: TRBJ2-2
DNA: TGTGCCAGCAGCTTTACCCGGGGGGAGCTGTTTTTT
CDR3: CASSFTRGELFF

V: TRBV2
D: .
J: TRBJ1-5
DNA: TGTGCCAGCAGCTCGGGGGGCGCAATTCGGCCCCAGCATTTT
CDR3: CASSSGGAIRPQHF

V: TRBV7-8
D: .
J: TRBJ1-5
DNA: TGTGCCAGCAGCTTTAGTTACAGCGGCAAACAGCCCCAGCATTTT
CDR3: CASSFSYSGKQPQHF

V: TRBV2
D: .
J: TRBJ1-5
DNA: TGTGCCAGCAACACTTACAGGGACAATCAGCCCCAGCATTTT
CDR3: CASNTYRDNQPQHF

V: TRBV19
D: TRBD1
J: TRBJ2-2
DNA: TGTGCCAGTAGTCCCGGGACAGGGGGAAGCGGGGAGCTGTTTTTT
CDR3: CASSPGTGGSGELFF

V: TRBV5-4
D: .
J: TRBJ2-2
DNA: TGTGCCAGCAGCTTAAGACAGCCCAACACCGGGGAGCTGTTTTTT
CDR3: CASSLRQPNTGELFF

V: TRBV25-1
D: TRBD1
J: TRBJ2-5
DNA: TGTGCCAGCAGCTTCCCCCGGACAGGTCAAGAGACCCAGTACTTC
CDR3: CASSFPRTGQETQYF

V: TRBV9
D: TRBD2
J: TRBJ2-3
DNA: TGTGCCAGCAGCCCACGACTAGCGGGGGGGGTGGATACGCAGTATTTT
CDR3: CASSPRLAGGVDTQYF

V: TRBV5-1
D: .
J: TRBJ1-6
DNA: TGCGCCAGCAGCTTGGGGGCAGGCTTGGATTATAATTCACCCCTCCACTTT
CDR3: CASSLGAGLDYNSPLHF

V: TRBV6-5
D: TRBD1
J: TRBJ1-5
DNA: TGTGCCAGCAGTCAATACAGGGGGGATCAGCCCCAGCATTTT
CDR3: CASSQYRGDQPQHF

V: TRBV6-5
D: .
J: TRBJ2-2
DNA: TGTGCCAGCATCCAGGGGCCTGGCACCGGGGAGCTGTTTTTT
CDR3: CASIQGPGTGELFF

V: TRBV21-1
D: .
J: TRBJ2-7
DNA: TGTGCCAGCAGCAAAAAGATGCCTGGTGGTCAGGGCCATGTTTCCTACGAGCAGTACTTC
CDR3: CASSKKMPGGQGHVSYEQYF

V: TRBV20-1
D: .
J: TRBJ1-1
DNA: TGCAGTGCTAGCAGTATAGGGGCTCGGATCTTT
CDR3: CSASSIGARIF

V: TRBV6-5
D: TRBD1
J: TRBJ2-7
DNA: TGTGCCAGCGGTTTCGGGACAGTCAACGAGCAGTACTTC
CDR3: CASGFGTVNEQYF

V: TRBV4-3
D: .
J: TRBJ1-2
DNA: TGCGCCAGCAGCCAAGCCACAGGGAGCTATGGCTACACCTTC
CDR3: CASSQATGSYGYTF

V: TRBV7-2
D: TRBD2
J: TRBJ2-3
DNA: TGTGCCAGCAGCTTATACCGGCGGGGGGGGAAAGATACGCAGTATTTT
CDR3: CASSLYRRGGKDTQYF

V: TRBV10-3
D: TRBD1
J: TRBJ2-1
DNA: TGTGCCATCAGTGAGTGGACAGGAGAGCAGTTCTTC
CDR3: CAISEWTGEQFF

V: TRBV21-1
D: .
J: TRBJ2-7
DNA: TGTGCCAGCAGCAAAGGAAGAAGACAGGGCTACGAGCAGTACTTC
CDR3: CASSKGRRQGYEQYF

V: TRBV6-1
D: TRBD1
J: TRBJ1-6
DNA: TGTGCCAGCCTCCGGGACAGGGATTCACCCCTCCACTTT
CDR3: CASLRDRDSPLHF

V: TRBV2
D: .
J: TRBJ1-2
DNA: TGTGCCAGCAGTGTGGACTACTATGGCTACACCTTC
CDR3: CASSVDYYGYTF

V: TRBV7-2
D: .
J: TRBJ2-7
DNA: TGTGCCAGCAGCTTAATGGTTTATAGCTCCTACGAGCAGTACTTC
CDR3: CASSLMVYSSYEQYF

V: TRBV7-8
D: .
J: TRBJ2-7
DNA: TGTGCCAGCAGCCGGGTGTCGGGGGGCGTTTACGAGCAGTACTTC
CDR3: CASSRVSGGVYEQYF

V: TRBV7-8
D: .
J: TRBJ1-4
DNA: TGTGCCAGCAGTAGGCTTCAGGGTAGCGAAAAACTGTTTTTT
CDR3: CASSRLQGSEKLFF

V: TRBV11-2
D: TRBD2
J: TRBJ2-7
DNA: TGTGCCAGCAGATCTGGGCTAGCGGGTACCGAGCAGTACTTC
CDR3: CASRSGLAGTEQYF

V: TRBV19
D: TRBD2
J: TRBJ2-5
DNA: TGTGCCAGTAGTATAGATCACGGGGGCGGGGGGGAGACCCAGTACTTC
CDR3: CASSIDHGGGGETQYF

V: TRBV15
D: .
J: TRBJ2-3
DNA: TGTGCCACCAGCAGCTTCTATATAGCACACACAGATACGCAGTATTTT
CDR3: CATSSFYIAHTDTQYF

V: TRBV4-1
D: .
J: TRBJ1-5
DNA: TGCGCCAGCACTCAAGACTTCGGACAGAATAGCAATCAGCCCCAGCATTTT
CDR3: CASTQDFGQNSNQPQHF